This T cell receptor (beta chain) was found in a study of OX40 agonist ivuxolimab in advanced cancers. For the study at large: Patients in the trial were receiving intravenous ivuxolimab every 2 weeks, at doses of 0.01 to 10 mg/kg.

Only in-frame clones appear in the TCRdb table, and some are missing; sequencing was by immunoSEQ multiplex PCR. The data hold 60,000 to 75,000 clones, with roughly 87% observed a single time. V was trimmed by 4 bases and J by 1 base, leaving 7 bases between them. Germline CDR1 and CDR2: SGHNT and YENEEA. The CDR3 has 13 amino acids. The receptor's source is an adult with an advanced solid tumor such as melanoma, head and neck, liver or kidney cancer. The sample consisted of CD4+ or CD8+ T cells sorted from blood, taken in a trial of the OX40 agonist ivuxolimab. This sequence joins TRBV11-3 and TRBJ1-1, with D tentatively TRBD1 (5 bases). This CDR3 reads CASSWRGNTEAFF. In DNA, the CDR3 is TGTGCCAGCAGCTGGAGGGGGAACACTGAAGCTTTCTTT.